This TCR beta chain is from a study of CD8+CD57+ T cells in acquired aplastic anemia. The wider study: Each DNA sample taken from sorted CD4+ and CD8+ cells came to about 3.2 ug on average.

Genomic DNA templated the TCR beta VDJ and CDR3 profiling. TCRdb reanalysed the reads using MiXCR and keeps one entry per CDR3 protein. This table has 200,000 to 250,000 distinct CDR3 sequences, under 50% appearing once. The CDR3 has 12 residues. CDR1 is DFQATT and CDR2 is SNEGSKA in the germline V gene (reference sequence). The V end lost 3 bases, the J end lost 3 bases, and 8 bases lay between the germline ends. Individuals selected for sequencing had exhibited CD8+CD57+ cell expansion on flow cytometry. This clonotype was observed many times. This sequence was found in a human donor with aplastic anemia. The chain carries TRBV20-1 and TRBJ1-1; D call uncertain. Input material: sorted CD4+, CD8+, or CD8+CD57+ T cells (not recorded which) from PBMCs. CDR3 nucleotide sequence: TGCAGTGCTAGGAAGGGTTACACTGAAGCTTTCTTT. It translates to CSARKGYTEAFF.